This TCR beta chain stems from a study of tumor-infiltrating lymphocytes in primary liver carcinoma. Across the whole study: The patient population consisted of men and women between 30 and 69 years of age.

Constant-region priming of around 500 ng total RNA yielded TCR beta cDNA. TCR beta libraries came from three nested multiplex PCR rounds using slightly modified ARM-PCR. In the first two PCR rounds, TRBV1-TRBV30 forward primers were paired with a C-beta reverse primer, and each round lasted about 9 cycles. TCRdb fed the multiplex PCR reads into MiXCR, producing one record per CDR3 protein. The repertoire holds about 120,000 distinct CDR3 sequences, with around 60% as singletons. Both RNA and DNA were isolated together from about 19-30 mg of bulk tissue that had not been sorted. The study found over 90% viable tumor cells in every tumor sample. Points on this clonotype: Its cognate antigen is unknown. A single base separates this from a much larger clone, so it may be a read error.

This CDR3 region has 14 residues. Study-wide results and limits: A significantly higher top-250-clone fraction was recorded for tumors than for blood (p = 0.039).

This receptor was obtained from a woman aged 55 to 70 with primary liver carcinoma and hepatitis B virus infection. V gene TRBV12-3 or TRBV12-4 combines with J gene TRBJ1-6; D possibly corresponds to TRBD1 (6 bases). Material: liver tumor tissue from sampling region 1. Described subset: tumor region T1, superior pole. Here the CDR3 reads CATSLSQGKSPLHF. As DNA, the CDR3 is TGTGCCACCAGTTTATCACAGGGCAAGTCACCCCTCCACTTT.